A single sample is the source of the 24 T cell receptor beta chains below, sequenced in a study of cytomegalovirus exposure and HLA in healthy donors. The PCR contained 60 Vbeta and 13 Jbeta primers. Sequencing used immunoSEQ multiplex PCR; TCRdb keeps in-frame clones, though not all of them. The repertoire holds some 180,000 clones, with more than 75% as singletons. The sequencing input was PBMCs. The origin of the receptors is a man aged 40-49 years in good health and CMV-seropositive.

The chain uses TRBV4-1 and TRBJ1-5; D perhaps matches TRBD1 (6 bases). The CDR3 contains 14 residues. V was cut by 3 bases and J by 5 bases, with 11 bases left in between. CDR1 is MGHRA and CDR2 is YSYEKL in the germline V gene. The CDR3 spells CASSQGRGDQPQHF. The CDR3 region has the DNA TGCGCCAGCAGCCAGGGCAGGGGCGATCAGCCCCAGCATTTT.

This chain uses TRBV30 with TRBJ2-7; 7 bases map to TRBD1. CDR1 and CDR2 (germline): GTSNPN, SVGIG (reference sequence). The CDR3 extends over 11 amino acids. The J segment lost 4 bases and the V segment lost 8 bases, leaving 5 bases of the junction unmatched. Written as DNA, the CDR3 is TGTGCCCTAGGGGGCAATTACGAGCAGTACTTC. As protein: CALGGNYEQYF.

This clone was observed a single time. The chain combines TRBV5-1 with TRBJ2-3; unclear D gene. V was shortened by 0 bases and J by 0 bases, with 11 bases between the two germline ends. This CDR3 comprises 16 residues. The germline CDR1 and CDR2 sequences are SGHRS and YFSETQ. Written as DNA, the CDR3 is TGCGCCAGCAGCTTGGCCGGCGGAGCGAGCACAGATACGCAGTATTTT. Protein sequence: CASSLAGGASTDTQYF.

This chain joins TRBV6-5 and TRBJ2-2; D may be TRBD2 (6 bases). V lost 1 base and J 4 bases, leaving 10 bases between the germline ends. The CDR3 has 15 amino acids. Germline values: CDR1 MNHEY, CDR2 SVGAGI. CDR3 protein: CASSYYGSPTGELFF. The CDR3 coding sequence is TGTGCCAGCAGTTACTACGGGAGCCCCACCGGGGAGCTGTTTTTT.

The chain is built from TRBV5-1 and TRBJ2-7; 7 bases are shared with TRBD2. The CDR3 totals 14 residues. Germline lookup yields CDR1 SGHRS and CDR2 YFSETQ. J was trimmed by 1 base and V by 0 bases; bases with no gene match: 1. The CDR3 region has the DNA TGCGCCAGCAGCTTGGCTAGCGGATCCTACGAGCAGTACTTC. It specifies CASSLASGSYEQYF.

This clone was counted only a few times. The chain combines TRBV28 with TRBJ2-5, with TRBD2 matching 7 bases. The end of the DNA fits TRBJ2-7 better, so the J call may be wrong. This CDR3 has 14 amino acids. CDR1 MDHEN and CDR2 SYDVKM come from the germline V gene. In DNA, the CDR3 is TGTGCCAGCAGTTTAGGGACTATGCTCGGCGAGCAGTACTTC. Its translation is CASSLGTMLGEQYF.

To note about this clone: At one end the junction does not follow the germline gene, possibly because of a read error. The gene calls are TRBV7-9 and TRBJ1-2, with unresolved D. Germline V gene data show CDR1 as SEHNR and CDR2 as FQNEAQ (reference sequence). CDR3 length: 12 amino acids. CDR3 sequence (DNA): TGTTCCAGCAGCTTATATCCGGAGGGCTACACCTTC. Protein product: CSSSLYPEGYTF.

The chain couples TRBV18 to TRBJ2-4; D uncertain. V was trimmed by 3 bases and J by 0 bases, leaving 9 bases between them. Germline CDR1 KGHSH, CDR2 LQKENI. The CDR3 contains 15 residues. The CDR3 loop reads CASSPSVLAKNIQYF. The CDR3 DNA is TGTGCCAGCTCACCCTCCGTCCTAGCCAAAAACATTCAGTACTTC. Combining the CDR3 with reference TRBV18 and TRBJ2-4 gives the whole variable domain NAGVMQNPRHLVRRRGQEARLRCSPMKGHSHVYWYRQLPEEGLKFMVYLQKENIIDESGMPKERFSAEFPKEGPSILRIQQVVRGDSAAYFCASSPSVLAKNIQYFGAGTRLSVL.

The chain uses TRBV5-6 and TRBJ2-3; TRBD2 might be the D (6 bases). The CDR3 is 13 residues long. Trimming removed 0 bases from V and 6 bases from J, with 8 bases in between. The germline V gene has CDR1 SGHDT and CDR2 YYEEEE. CDR3 amino acids: CASSLAGGDTQYF. Written as DNA, the CDR3 is TGTGCCAGCAGCTTGGCCGGAGGGGATACGCAGTATTTT.

The chain links TRBV5-6 to TRBJ2-7; D may be TRBD1 (6 bases). The CDR3 has 14 amino acids. CDR1 and CDR2 (germline): SGHDT, YYEEEE. The germline V and J ends were trimmed by 2 bases and 2 bases, with 11 bases remaining between them. The CDR3: CASSLARGPYEQYF. In DNA, the CDR3 is TGTGCCAGCAGCTTAGCCAGGGGCCCCTACGAGCAGTACTTC.

Here the CDR3 DNA reads TGTGCCAGCTCACCCTCCGGGAGGCCGGGTGAGCAGTTCTTC. This translates into CASSPSGRPGEQFF. The chain is built from TRBV18 and TRBJ2-1; TRBD2 agrees at 7 bases. CDR3 size: 14 residues. From germline, CDR1 is KGHSH and CDR2 LQKENI. V shed 3 bases, J shed 9 bases, and the junction held 8 bases outside the gene matches.

This sequence joins TRBV30 and TRBJ2-7; unclear D gene. Per the germline V gene, CDR1 is GTSNPN and CDR2 is SVGIG (reference sequence). CDR3 size: 12 residues. V lost 4 bases to trimming and J lost 4 bases, with 11 bases between them. CDR3 DNA: TGTGCCTGGAATCGCCTAGAGTACGAGCAGTACTTC. Residues: CAWNRLEYEQYF.

This rearrangement joins TRBV9 to TRBJ2-4; D might be TRBD1 (5 bases). Per germline, CDR1 SGDLS and CDR2 YYNGEE. Trimming pared 0 bases from V and 10 bases from J, leaving 14 bases between. The CDR3 is 14 amino acids. The CDR3 spells CASSVEGQGLIQYF. CDR3 in DNA: TGTGCCAGCAGCGTAGAGGGGCAAGGGTTGATTCAGTACTTC.

This chain joins TRBV7-9 and TRBJ1-1, with D maybe TRBD1 (5 bases). The V gene lost 7 bases and the J gene lost 1 base, with 10 bases spanning the gap. The germline CDR1 and CDR2 sequences are SEHNR and FQNEAQ (reference sequence). CDR3 length: 13 amino acids. The CDR3 is CASIATENTEAFF. For the CDR3, the DNA is TGTGCCAGCATCGCGACAGAGAACACTGAAGCTTTCTTT.

The rearrangement joins TRBV6-5 to TRBJ1-2, with unresolved D. Trimming removed 2 bases at V and 4 bases at J, with 11 bases between. This CDR3 spans 14 amino acids. Germline V lookup: CDR1 MNHEY, CDR2 SVGAGI. Here the CDR3 reads CASSYGGEIYGYTF. DNA for the CDR3: TGTGCCAGCAGTTACGGTGGAGAGATCTATGGCTACACCTTC.

The chain recombines TRBV28 with TRBJ2-3; 10 bases agree with TRBD2. The CDR3 has 15 residues. V shed 0 bases and J 6 bases; nucleotides not matched to a gene: 3. The germline gives CDR1 MDHEN, CDR2 SYDVKM. The CDR3 here is CASSLWSSGSDTQYF. In DNA form, the CDR3 reads TGTGCCAGCAGTTTATGGTCTAGCGGGAGTGATACGCAGTATTTT.

This chain joins TRBV4-2 and TRBJ2-7; the match to TRBD2 covers 8 bases. Germline V gene data show CDR1 as LGHNA and CDR2 as YNFKEQ. The CDR3 extends over 13 amino acids. Losses at the gene ends were 6 bases for V and 4 bases for J; bases not matched to a gene: 5. The chain's CDR3 is CASSTRGGYEQYF. CDR3 nucleotides: TGTGCCAGCAGTACCCGGGGGGGTTACGAGCAGTACTTC.

The table lists this clone with a count of one. CDR3 sequence reads: CASSLGDSYNSPLHF. As DNA, the CDR3 is TGTGCCAGCAGCTTAGGGGACAGCTATAATTCACCCCTCCACTTT. This chain joins TRBV7-3 and TRBJ1-6; TRBD1 matches at 7 bases. Germline V lookup: CDR1 SGHTA, CDR2 FQGTGA. The CDR3 totals 15 residues. J gave up 3 bases and V 2 bases, and 1 base lay outside the gene matches.

The rearrangement links TRBV7-2 to TRBJ2-7; 14 nucleotides line up with TRBD2. There are 16 residues in the CDR3. V lost 3 bases, J lost 4 bases, and 5 bases stayed unmatched. In germline, CDR1 is SGHTA, CDR2 FQGNSA. This chain's CDR3 is CASSFGTSGSLYEQYF. DNA of the CDR3: TGTGCCAGCAGCTTCGGGACTAGCGGGAGCTTGTACGAGCAGTACTTC. The complete variable domain, with remaining parts taken from reference TRBV7-2 and TRBJ2-7, reads GAGVSQSPSNKVTEKGKDVELRCDPISGHTALYWYRQSLGQGLEFLIYFQGNSAPDKSGLPSDRFSAERTGGSVSTLTIQRTQQEDSAVYLCASSFGTSGSLYEQYFGPGTRLTVT.

The V call is TRBV19, the J call TRBJ2-2; 10 bases align to TRBD1. Germline trimming cut 2 bases from V and 0 bases from J; bases unmatched to any gene: 6. Per germline, CDR1 LNHDA and CDR2 SQIVND (reference sequence). CDR3 size: 18 residues. The CDR3 DNA is TGTGCCAGTAGTATAAGAGGGGACAGGGGACCGAACACCGGGGAGCTGTTTTTT. Amino acid sequence: CASSIRGDRGPNTGELFF.

The chain recombines TRBV7-8 with TRBJ1-5; possibly TRBD1 for D (6 bases). The CDR3 loop spans 16 amino acids. V was trimmed by 3 bases and J by 3 bases, leaving 15 bases between them. Germline V gene sequence: CDR1 SGHVS, CDR2 FQNEAQ. Here the CDR3 DNA reads TGTGCCAGCAGCTTGGTGCGGGGGCGAGACAATCAGCCCCAGCATTTT. It specifies CASSLVRGRDNQPQHF.

This chain joins TRBV5-1 and TRBJ2-1; the match to TRBD2 covers 13 bases. After removal of 2 bases from V and 6 bases from J, the junction contained 11 bases not matched to a gene. From germline, CDR1 is SGHRS and CDR2 YFSETQ. This CDR3 has 18 amino acids. DNA for the CDR3: TGCGCCAGCAGCTTACTAGCGGGGGGGTCCGCTTCTCGCAATGAGCAGTTCTTC. Translating it yields CASSLLAGGSASRNEQFF.

The chain is built from TRBV19 and TRBJ2-3; 8 bases are a match to TRBD1. CDR1 and CDR2 from the germline V gene are LNHDA and SQIVND (reference sequence). Germline trimming cut 3 bases from V and 1 base from J; bases unmatched to any gene: 6. This CDR3 spans 16 amino acids. Here the CDR3 reads CASSIWTGSGTDTQYF. CDR3 nucleotide sequence: TGTGCCAGTAGTATCTGGACAGGGTCCGGCACAGATACGCAGTATTTT.

This clone was picked up one time. V and J are TRBV5-1 and TRBJ2-7, with TRBD2 matching 10 bases. J was trimmed by 2 bases and V by 3 bases; bases with no gene match: 8. The CDR3 totals 16 residues. Germline V CDR1 and CDR2: SGHRS, YFSETQ. CDR3 sequence reads: CASSYTQLAGPYEQYF. The CDR3 DNA sequence: TGCGCCAGCAGCTATACACAACTAGCGGGACCCTACGAGCAGTACTTC.